The T cell receptor beta chain under discussion was sequenced for a study of Ad26.COV2.S vaccination and SARS-CoV-2 variants. As for the study in general: In the study, Ad26.COV2.S was injected intramuscularly once, or twice 56 days apart. General observations from the study: Considerable breadth of spike-specific CD8+ and CD4+ T cell responses has reportedly been documented following vaccination. An underestimation of total T cell responses may have resulted from the TCR breadth and depth analyses.

Specified treatment: around 19 received Ad26.COV2.S at low or high dose, single or two shots; several received placebo; per-sample allocation not given. Sample collection was performed on day 63 after the first vaccine or placebo injection. As to this clone: Antigen unknown.

TCRdb's table, derived via immunoSEQ multiplex PCR, lists solely in-frame clones and lacks some. This table holds some 370,000 clones, 83% found once. V lost 2 bases and J 6 bases, leaving 9 bases between the germline ends. The CDR3 consists of 13 residues. Per the germline V gene, CDR1 is SGHTA and CDR2 is FQGTGA. The sample here was peripheral blood, taken in a trial of Ad26.COV2.S vaccine versus placebo. The clonotype was recovered from a person between 18 and 59 years old who received the Ad26.COV2.S COVID-19 vaccine or a placebo. The chain links TRBV7-3 to TRBJ2-3, with D uncertain. CDR3 in amino acids: CASSLWPPDTQYF. DNA for the CDR3: TGTGCCAGCAGCTTATGGCCCCCGGATACGCAGTATTTT. Supplemented by reference TRBV7-3 and TRBJ2-3, the full variable domain reads GAGVSQTPSNKVTEKGKYVELRCDPISGHTALYWYRQSLGQGPEFLIYFQGTGAADDSGLPNDRFFAVRPEGSVSTLKIQRTERGDSAVYLCASSLWPPDTQYFGPGTRLTVL.